These 20 T cell receptor beta chains were all obtained from the same sample, sequenced in a study of CD8 T cells in ankylosing spondylitis. Their cognate antigens are unknown. Via MiXCR, TCRdb re-called the 5' RACE reads, giving one row per CDR3 protein. The data contain more than 500,000 distinct CDR3 sequences, 5.3% of them singletons. Regarding the study as a whole: Several highly homologous variants made up a TCR beta motif, and this motif appeared characteristic of ankylosing spondylitis blood.

Sequenced: blood, either unsorted or a sorted T cell fraction (not recorded which). These receptors were obtained from a male donor with ankylosing spondylitis.

The J gene is TRBJ2-7, the V gene TRBV4-1; 14 positions agree with TRBD2. Per germline, CDR1 MGHRA and CDR2 YSYEKL. The CDR3 runs 16 residues. V lost 3 bases to trimming and J lost 3 bases; unmatched junction nucleotides: 4. The CDR3 DNA reads TGCGCCAGCAGCCAGAGAGGGACTAGCGGGGGCTACGAGCAGTACTTC. It translates to CASSQRGTSGGYEQYF.

This clonotype was observed many times. CDR3 DNA sequence: TGTGCCAGCAGTTACTCGGGGGGGACCGGAGAGACCCAGTACTTC. Protein sequence: CASSYSGGTGETQYF. The chain recombines TRBV6-5 with TRBJ2-5; 7 nucleotides line up with TRBD2. V was clipped by 0 bases and J by 4 bases; unmatched bases: 5. Germline CDR1 is MNHEY and CDR2 is SVGAGI. There are 15 residues in the CDR3.

This clonotype was seen a few times. V is TRBV19 and J is TRBJ1-4; D perhaps matches TRBD1 (5 bases). The germline gives CDR1 LNHDA, CDR2 SQIVND (reference sequence). The CDR3 runs 14 residues. The ends were cut back, 5 bases at V and 3 bases at J, with 10 bases in the middle. In nucleotides, the CDR3 is TGTGCCAGTAGTCGACAGCTCCCTAATGAAAAACTGTTTTTT. Protein product: CASSRQLPNEKLFF.

Ten or more counts support this clonotype. The chain is built from TRBV9 and TRBJ2-5, with 15 bases lining up with TRBD2. CDR1 and CDR2 (germline): SGDLS, YYNGEE. The CDR3 loop spans 16 amino acids. The V gene end was trimmed by 2 bases and the J gene end by 2 bases; junction bases not matched to a gene: 1. CDR3 protein: CASSVGLAGGQETQYF. CDR3 nucleotide sequence: TGTGCCAGCAGCGTTGGACTAGCGGGAGGGCAAGAGACCCAGTACTTC.

This clonotype came up many times. V gene TRBV5-1 combines with J gene TRBJ2-2, with 9 nucleotides matching TRBD1. Germline lookup yields CDR1 SGHRS and CDR2 YFSETQ. The CDR3 spans 15 residues. The junction had 7 bases not matched to a gene; V was cut back by 4 bases and J by 6 bases. The CDR3 reads CASSTGDRDAGELFF. For the CDR3, the DNA is TGCGCCAGCAGCACGGGGGACAGGGACGCCGGGGAGCTGTTTTTT.

This clonotype has at least ten counts. The chain combines TRBV28 with TRBJ1-2, with 9 bases lining up with TRBD1. CDR3 length: 16 residues. Germline loops: CDR1 MDHEN, CDR2 SYDVKM. Trimming at V came to 3 bases and at J to 8 bases, leaving 13 bases not matched to a gene. The CDR3 DNA is TGTGCCAGCAGTTTGCCGGTGGGGACAGGGTGGAACGGCTACACCTTC. It codes for CASSLPVGTGWNGYTF.

This clonotype came up many times. The genes are TRBV18 and TRBJ1-1, with D perhaps TRBD1 (5 bases). V lost 1 base and J lost 5, with 20 bases in between. CDR3 length: 17 amino acids. CDR1 is KGHSH, CDR2 LQKENI, per germline. The DNA for the CDR3 is TGTGCCAGCTCACCACGCGCCTCCGGGGTGGGGGAGACTGAAGCTTTCTTT. It codes for CASSPRASGVGETEAFF.

In its sample, this clonotype was seen many times. Here the CDR3 DNA reads TGTGCCAGCAGCGCGACAGGGGGGAATCAGCCCCAGCATTTT. Translation: CASSATGGNQPQHF. The J gene is TRBJ1-5, the V gene TRBV7-8; 9 bases match TRBD1. There are 14 residues in the CDR3. Germline V gene data show CDR1 as SGHVS and CDR2 as FQNEAQ. V was pared by 5 bases and J by 4 bases, with 3 bases of the junction left unmatched.

This clonotype was recorded many times. V usage is TRBV6-1 and J usage is TRBJ2-2, with D possibly being TRBD1 or TRBD2 (5 bases each). Trimming stripped 6 bases from V and 0 bases from J, with 11 bases between. The CDR3 is 15 amino acids. Germline values: CDR1 MNHNS, CDR2 SASEGT. CDR3 sequence (DNA): TGTGCCAGCAGCTGGGGGACGCCGAACACCGGGGAGCTGTTTTTT. Translation gives CASSWGTPNTGELFF.

This clonotype appeared many times. The chain uses TRBV6-1 and TRBJ2-3; D is possibly TRBD1 or TRBD2 (5 bases each). The CDR3 runs to 12 residues. The V gene's germline CDR1 is MNHNS and CDR2 SASEGT. V lost 10 bases and J lost 2, with 10 bases in between. In nucleotides, the CDR3 is TGTGCCACGGGACGGTCCACAGATACGCAGTATTTT. It specifies CATGRSTDTQYF.

This clonotype was seen many times. This sequence joins TRBV5-1 and TRBJ2-7; D unclear. The germline V gene has CDR1 SGHRS and CDR2 YFSETQ. This CDR3 has 13 amino acids. V dropped 4 bases and J dropped 4 bases, with 12 bases sitting between them. In DNA form, the CDR3 reads TGCGCCAGCAGCCTCGGGCCTTTTTACGAGCAGTACTTC. This encodes CASSLGPFYEQYF. The variable domain in full, completed from reference TRBV5-1 and TRBJ2-7, reads KAGVTQTPRYLIKTRGQQVTLSCSPISGHRSVSWYQQTPGQGLQFLFEYFSETQRNKGNFPGRFSGRQFSNSRSEMNVSTLELGDSALYLCASSLGPFYEQYFGPGTRLTVT.

This clonotype has at least ten counts. J is TRBJ2-1 and V is TRBV20-1, with 11 bases lining up with TRBD2. CDR3 length equals 13 residues. Losses at the gene ends were 6 bases for V and 5 bases for J; bases not matched to a gene: 3. In germline, CDR1 is DFQATT, CDR2 SNEGSKA (reference sequence). The CDR3 spells CSARGLADNEQFF. The CDR3 DNA sequence: TGCAGTGCCAGGGGACTAGCGGACAATGAGCAGTTCTTC.

This clonotype showed up many times. V and J are TRBV12-3 or TRBV12-4 and TRBJ2-7, with a weak D call TRBD1 (6 bases). V shed 8 bases and J shed 2 bases, with 16 bases lying between them. The CDR3 sequence is 14 residues long. CDR3 protein: CASGWAEGAYEQYF. The DNA for the CDR3 is TGTGCCAGCGGATGGGCTGAGGGGGCCTACGAGCAGTACTTC.

The table lists this clonotype with a few counts. The genes are TRBV2 and TRBJ2-5; a weak D match, TRBD1 (6 bases). V lost 5 bases to trimming and J lost 2 bases, with 12 bases between them. Looked up from germline, CDR1 is SNHLY and CDR2 is FYNNEI. CDR3 length: 14 residues. CDR3 protein: CASSWDTLQETQYF. CDR3 nucleotides: TGTGCCAGCAGTTGGGACACCCTGCAAGAGACCCAGTACTTC. The full variable domain, rest sourced from reference TRBV2 and TRBJ2-5, is EPEVTQTPSHQVTQMGQEVILRCVPISNHLYFYWYRQILGQKVEFLVSFYNNEISEKSEIFDDQFSVERPDGSNFTLKIRSTKLEDSAMYFCASSWDTLQETQYFGPGTRLLVL.

The sample holds many counts of this clonotype. This chain connects TRBV15 to TRBJ1-2; D is unclear. The V end lost 0 bases, the J end lost 7 bases, and 6 bases lay between the germline ends. The CDR3 has 12 residues. Per the germline V gene, CDR1 is LNHNV and CDR2 is YYDKDF (reference sequence). For the CDR3, the DNA is TGTGCCACCAGCAGAGATTTGGGTGGCTACACCTTC. Its protein is CATSRDLGGYTF.

This clonotype was observed many times. The chain links TRBV7-2 to TRBJ1-5; perhaps TRBD1 as D (6 bases). The CDR3 runs 13 residues. Germline lookup yields CDR1 SGHTA and CDR2 FQGNSA. Trimming removed 2 bases from V and 9 bases from J, with 11 bases in between. In nucleotides, the CDR3 is TGTGCCAGCAGCTTAAGGACAGAGCGGCCCCAGCATTTT. It encodes CASSLRTERPQHF.

This clonotype appeared many times. J is TRBJ2-1 and V is TRBV28; perhaps TRBD2 as D (5 bases). The V gene lost 3 bases and the J gene lost 4 bases, with 13 bases spanning the gap. CDR3 length equals 15 residues. CDR1 and CDR2 (germline): MDHEN, SYDVKM. The CDR3 bases are TGTGCCAGCAGTTTCACTAGGGAATGGTACAATGAGCAGTTCTTC. Its translation is CASSFTREWYNEQFF.

This clonotype was picked up many times. The rearrangement joins TRBV25-1 to TRBJ2-7; D uncertain. Trimming took 0 bases from V and 2 from J, leaving 8 bases between them. Germline values: CDR1 MGHDK, CDR2 SYGVNS. This CDR3 has 14 amino acids. This chain's CDR3 is CASSEYLGTYEQYF. In nucleotides, the CDR3 is TGTGCCAGCAGTGAATATCTGGGTACCTACGAGCAGTACTTC.

Many counts were recorded for this clonotype. The V call is TRBV6-1, the J call TRBJ2-7, with 11 bases that match TRBD2. The CDR3 extends over 15 amino acids. The V gene end was trimmed by 6 bases and the J gene end by 0 bases; junction bases not matched to a gene: 4. Germline CDR1 reads MNHNS; CDR2 reads SASEGT. The CDR3 sequence: CASRLAGAGSYEQYF. DNA for the CDR3: TGTGCCAGCAGACTAGCGGGGGCCGGCTCCTACGAGCAGTACTTC.

There are many counts of this clonotype. The V and J genes are TRBV6-2 or TRBV6-3 and TRBJ1-5; D unclear. V was shortened by 2 bases and J by 0 bases, with 11 bases between the two germline ends. In germline, CDR1 is MNHEY, CDR2 SVGEGT. The CDR3 covers 16 residues. The CDR3 region is CASSYKGRDSNQPQHF. The CDR3 DNA follows: TGTGCCAGCAGTTACAAAGGAAGGGATAGCAATCAGCCCCAGCATTTT.